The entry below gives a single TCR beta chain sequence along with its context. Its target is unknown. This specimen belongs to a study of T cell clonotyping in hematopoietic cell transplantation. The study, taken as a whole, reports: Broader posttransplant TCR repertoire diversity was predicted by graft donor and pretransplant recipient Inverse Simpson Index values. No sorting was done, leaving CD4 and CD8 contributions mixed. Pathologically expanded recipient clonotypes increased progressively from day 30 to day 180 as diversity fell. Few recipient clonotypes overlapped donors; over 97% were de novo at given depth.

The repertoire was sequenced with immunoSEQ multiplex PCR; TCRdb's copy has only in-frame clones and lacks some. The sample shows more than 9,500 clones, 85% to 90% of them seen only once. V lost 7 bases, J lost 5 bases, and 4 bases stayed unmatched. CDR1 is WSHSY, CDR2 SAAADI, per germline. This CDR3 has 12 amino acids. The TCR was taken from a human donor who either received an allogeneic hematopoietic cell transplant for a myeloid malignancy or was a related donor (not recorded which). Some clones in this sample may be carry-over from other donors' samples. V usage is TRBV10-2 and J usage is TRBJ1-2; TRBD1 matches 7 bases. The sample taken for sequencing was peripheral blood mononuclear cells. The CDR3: CASMRDSYGYTF. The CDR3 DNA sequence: TGCGCCAGCATGAGGGACAGTTATGGCTACACCTTC.